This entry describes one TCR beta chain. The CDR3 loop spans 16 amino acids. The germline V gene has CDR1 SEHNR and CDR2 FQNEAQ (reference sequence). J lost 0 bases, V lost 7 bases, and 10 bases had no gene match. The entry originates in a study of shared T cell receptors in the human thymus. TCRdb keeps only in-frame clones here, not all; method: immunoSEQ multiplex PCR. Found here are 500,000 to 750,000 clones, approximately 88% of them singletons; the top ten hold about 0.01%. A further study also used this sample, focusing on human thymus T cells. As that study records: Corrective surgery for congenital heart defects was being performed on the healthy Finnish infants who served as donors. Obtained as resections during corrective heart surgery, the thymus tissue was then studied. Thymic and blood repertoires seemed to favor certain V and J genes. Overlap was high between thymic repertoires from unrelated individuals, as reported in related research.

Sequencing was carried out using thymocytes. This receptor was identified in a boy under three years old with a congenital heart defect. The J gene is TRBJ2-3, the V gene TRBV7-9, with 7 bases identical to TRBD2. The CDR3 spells CASIRGASGSTDTQYF. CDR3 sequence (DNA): TGTGCCAGCATACGCGGGGCTAGCGGTAGCACAGATACGCAGTATTTT.